A selection of T cell receptor beta chains follows, all from one sample in a study of beta chain features in type 1 diabetes. Assay: immunoSEQ multiplex PCR; the TCRdb copy retains only in-frame clones and omits some. The sample has about 660,000 clones, more than 12% seen once. Source material: naive CD4+ T cells from blood. These receptors were taken from a man younger than 35 with type 1 diabetes. Each CDR3 is given with its conserved first and last residue. Each record gives: clone size, V gene, D gene, J gene, CDR3 DNA, CDR3 protein. The D gene is left open where the match is weak. The size entry is marked missing in some rows and otherwise reads once, few, many or a size class.

.	TRBV30	TRBD2	TRBJ2-1	TGTGCCTGGGGTTCCTTAGCGGGAGGGACTGGGGAGCAGTTCTTC	CAWGSLAGGTGEQFF
.	TRBV18	TRBD1	TRBJ2-7	TGTGCCAGCTCTCCGGGACAGGGGGGCGAGCAGTACTTC	CASSPGQGGEQYF
few	TRBV2	.	TRBJ1-5	TGTGCCAGCAGTGAAGCGCGGGGACTTCGGGTTCAGCATTTT	CASSEARGLRVQHF
.	TRBV9	TRBD2	TRBJ2-3	TGTGCCAGCAGCGTAGGACTAGCGGGAGGAAAGGATACGCAGTATTTT	CASSVGLAGGKDTQYF
few	TRBV30	TRBD2	TRBJ2-3	TGTGCCTGGAGTGTGGGAGGGTCGACAGATACGCAGTATTTT	CAWSVGGSTDTQYF
few	TRBV29-1	.	TRBJ2-3	TGCAGCGTTCCGGGACCTCCTGACGATACGCAGTATTTT	CSVPGPPDDTQYF
few	TRBV5-1	TRBD2	TRBJ2-7	TGCGCCAGCAGCTTGCTTGGGACTAGCGGTTACGAGCAGTACTTC	CASSLLGTSGYEQYF
few	TRBV30	.	TRBJ2-1	TGTGCCTGGAGTGTACAGGTAGGAAATGAGCAGTTCTTC	CAWSVQVGNEQFF
few	TRBV30	TRBD1	TRBJ2-7	TGTGCCTGGAGTCTAGGGGGCTGGCGCGAGCAGTACTTC	CAWSLGGWREQYF
.	TRBV28	.	TRBJ1-2	TGTGCCAGCATGGTTACTAACTATGGCTACACCTTC	CASMVTNYGYTF
few	TRBV5-4	TRBD1	TRBJ2-3	TGTGCCAGCAGGCCGACAGGGGGAAGTCCCACAGATACGCAGTATTTT	CASRPTGGSPTDTQYF
.	TRBV4-3	.	TRBJ2-6	TGCGCCAGCAGCCAAGAGGCCTCTGGGGCCAACGTCCTGACTTTC	CASSQEASGANVLTF
.	TRBV11-2	.	TRBJ2-7	TGTGCCAGCAGCTTAGAATTGACTAGTCAGCAGTACTTC	CASSLELTSQQYF
few	TRBV15	.	TRBJ2-1	TGTGCCACCAGCTCCGGACTTGCCCTAGGCAATGAGCAGTTCTTC	CATSSGLALGNEQFF